This T cell receptor beta chain was sequenced for a study of T cell responses to AZD1222 COVID-19 vaccine. Study background: Pooled together were second doses at about 4 or about 12 weeks. Notes on the study in general: Spike-spanning, vaccine-associated CD4 TCRs were dominant at 160-218 and 743-854. Sampled repertoires all dated from after the peak T cell response.

V was trimmed by 1 base and J by 0 bases, leaving 19 bases between them. The CDR3 runs 19 residues. Germline assignment: CDR1 SGHVS and CDR2 FQNEAQ. As to this clone: The antigen is not known.

This table comes from immunoSEQ multiplex PCR, and its TCRdb copy is limited to in-frame clones, with some not included. The sample consists of over 100,000 clones, around nine tenths of them appearing once. This specimen was peripheral blood, taken on day 0 of AZD1222 vaccination. This chain uses TRBV7-8 with TRBJ1-5; D not certain. The TCR was taken from an adult in good health. DNA for the CDR3: TGTGCCAGCAGCTTAGTCTCGTCCTTATTAATTAATAGCAATCAGCCCCAGCATTTT. Amino acids: CASSLVSSLLINSNQPQHF.